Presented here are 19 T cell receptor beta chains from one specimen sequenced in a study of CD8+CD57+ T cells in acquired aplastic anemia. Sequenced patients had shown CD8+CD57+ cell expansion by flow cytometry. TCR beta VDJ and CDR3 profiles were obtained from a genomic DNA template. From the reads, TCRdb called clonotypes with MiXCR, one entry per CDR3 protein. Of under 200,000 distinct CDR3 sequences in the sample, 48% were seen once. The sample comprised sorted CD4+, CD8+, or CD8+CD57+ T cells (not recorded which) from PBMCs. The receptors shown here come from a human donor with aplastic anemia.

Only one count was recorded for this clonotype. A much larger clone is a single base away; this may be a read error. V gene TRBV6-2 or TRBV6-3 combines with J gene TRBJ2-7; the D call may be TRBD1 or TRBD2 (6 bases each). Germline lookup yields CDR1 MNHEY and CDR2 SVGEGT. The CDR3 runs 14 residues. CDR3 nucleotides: TGTGCCAGCAGGGTACTAGGGGGAGGCTACGAGCAGCACTTC. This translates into CASRVLGGGYEQHF.

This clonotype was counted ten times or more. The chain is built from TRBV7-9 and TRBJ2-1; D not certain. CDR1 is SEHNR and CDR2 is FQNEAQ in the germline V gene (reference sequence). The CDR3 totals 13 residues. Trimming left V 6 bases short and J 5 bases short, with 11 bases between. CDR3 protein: CASSINWNNEQFF. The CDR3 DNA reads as TGTGCCAGCAGTATAAACTGGAACAATGAGCAGTTCTTC.

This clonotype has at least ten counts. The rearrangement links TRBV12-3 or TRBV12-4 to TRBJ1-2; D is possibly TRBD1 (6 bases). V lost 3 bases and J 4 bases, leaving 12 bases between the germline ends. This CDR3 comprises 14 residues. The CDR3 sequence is CASSFLGGGYGYTF. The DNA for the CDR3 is TGTGCCAGCAGTTTTCTAGGGGGAGGCTATGGCTACACCTTC.

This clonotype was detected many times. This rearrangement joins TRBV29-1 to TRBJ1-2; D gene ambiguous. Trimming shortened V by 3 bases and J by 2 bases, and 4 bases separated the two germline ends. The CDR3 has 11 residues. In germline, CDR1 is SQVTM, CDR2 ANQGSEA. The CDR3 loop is CSVELNYGYTF. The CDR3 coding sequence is TGCAGCGTTGAGCTCAACTATGGCTACACCTTC.

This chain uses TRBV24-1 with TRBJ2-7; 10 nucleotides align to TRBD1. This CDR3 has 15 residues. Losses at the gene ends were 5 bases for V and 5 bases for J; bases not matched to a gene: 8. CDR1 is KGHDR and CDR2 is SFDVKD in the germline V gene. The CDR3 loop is CATSGPGTGDDEQYF. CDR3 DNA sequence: TGTGCCACCAGTGGCCCCGGGACAGGGGACGACGAGCAGTACTTC.

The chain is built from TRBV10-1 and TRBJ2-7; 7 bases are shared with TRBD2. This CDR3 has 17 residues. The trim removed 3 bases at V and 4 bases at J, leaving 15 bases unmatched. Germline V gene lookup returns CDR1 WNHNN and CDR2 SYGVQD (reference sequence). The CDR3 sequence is CASSDWGGSDCRYEQYF. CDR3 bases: TGCGCCAGCAGTGATTGGGGAGGGTCGGATTGTCGGTACGAGCAGTACTTC.

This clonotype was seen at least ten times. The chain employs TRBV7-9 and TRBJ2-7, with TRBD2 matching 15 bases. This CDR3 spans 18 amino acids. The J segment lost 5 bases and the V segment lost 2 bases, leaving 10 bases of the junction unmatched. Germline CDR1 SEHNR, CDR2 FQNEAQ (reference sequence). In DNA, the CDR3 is TGTGCCAGCAGCTTACTCCACGGACTAGCGGGAGGGCGCGACGAGCAGTACTTC. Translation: CASSLLHGLAGGRDEQYF.

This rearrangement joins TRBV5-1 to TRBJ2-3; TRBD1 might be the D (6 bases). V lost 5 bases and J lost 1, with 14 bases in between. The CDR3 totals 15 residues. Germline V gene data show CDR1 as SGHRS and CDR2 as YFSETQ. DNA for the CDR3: TGCGCCAGCAGTGGATGGCCAGGGGGCACAGATACGCAGTATTTT. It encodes CASSGWPGGTDTQYF. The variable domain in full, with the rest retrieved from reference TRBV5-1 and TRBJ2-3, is KAGVTQTPRYLIKTRGQQVTLSCSPISGHRSVSWYQQTPGQGLQFLFEYFSETQRNKGNFPGRFSGRQFSNSRSEMNVSTLELGDSALYLCASSGWPGGTDTQYFGPGTRLTVL.

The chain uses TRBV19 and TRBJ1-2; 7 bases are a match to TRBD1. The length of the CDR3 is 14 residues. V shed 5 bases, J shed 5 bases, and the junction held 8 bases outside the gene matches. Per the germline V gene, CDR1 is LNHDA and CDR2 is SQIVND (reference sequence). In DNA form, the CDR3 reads TGTGCCAGTAGTGCCCGGGACAGCCCTTATGGCTACACCTTC. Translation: CASSARDSPYGYTF.

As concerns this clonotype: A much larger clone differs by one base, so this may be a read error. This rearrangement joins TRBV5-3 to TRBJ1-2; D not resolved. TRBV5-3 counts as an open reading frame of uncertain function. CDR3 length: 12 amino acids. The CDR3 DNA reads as TGTACCAGCAGCTTGACGGGCTATGGCTACACCTTC. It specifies CTSSLTGYGYTF.

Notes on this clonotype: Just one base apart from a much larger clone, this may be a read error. The CDR3 DNA reads as TGCGCCAGCAGCCCCGGTGGGACGAGGAAGACCCAGTACTTC. Translating gives CASSPGGTRKTQYF. The chain has TRBV5-1 and TRBJ2-5; the D call may be TRBD1 or TRBD2 (5 bases each). The CDR3 covers 14 residues. V lost 4 bases to trimming and J lost 6 bases, with 16 bases between them. Germline lookup yields CDR1 SGHRS and CDR2 YFSETQ.

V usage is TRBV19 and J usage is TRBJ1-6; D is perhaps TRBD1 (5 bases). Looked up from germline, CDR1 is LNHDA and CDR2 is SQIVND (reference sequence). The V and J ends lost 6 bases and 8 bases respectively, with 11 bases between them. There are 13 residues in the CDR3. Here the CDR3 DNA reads TGTGCCAGTAGCGGCAGGGAGTATTCACCCCTCCACTTT. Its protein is CASSGREYSPLHF.

For the CDR3, the DNA is TGCGCCAGCAGGCCCTTGGATGGGGAGCAGTTCTTC. Translated, it gives CASRPLDGEQFF. The V gene is TRBV10-2, the J gene TRBJ2-1; D is unresolved. The CDR3 is made up of 12 amino acids. Per the germline V gene, CDR1 is WSHSY and CDR2 is SAAADI. V dropped 6 bases and J dropped 10 bases, with 13 bases sitting between them.

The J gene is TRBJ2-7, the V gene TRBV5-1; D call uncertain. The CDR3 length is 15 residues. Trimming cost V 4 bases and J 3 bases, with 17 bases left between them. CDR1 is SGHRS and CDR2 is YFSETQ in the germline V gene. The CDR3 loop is CASSPTAGSRYEQYF. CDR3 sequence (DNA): TGCGCCAGCAGCCCGACCGCCGGGTCCCGCTACGAGCAGTACTTC.

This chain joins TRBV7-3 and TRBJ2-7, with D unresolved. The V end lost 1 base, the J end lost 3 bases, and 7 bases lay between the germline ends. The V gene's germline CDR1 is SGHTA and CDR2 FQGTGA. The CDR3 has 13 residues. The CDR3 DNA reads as TGTGCCAGCAGCTTAAACTACTTCTACGAGCAGTACTTC. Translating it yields CASSLNYFYEQYF.

The CDR3 loop is CSASRQGRPLHF. The CDR3 DNA reads as TGCAGTGCTAGCCGGCAGGGGAGACCCCTCCACTTT. The chain recombines TRBV20-1 with TRBJ1-6, with D maybe TRBD1 (6 bases). V was trimmed by 3 bases and J by 12 bases, leaving 12 bases between them. Germline V CDR1 and CDR2: DFQATT, SNEGSKA (reference sequence). The CDR3 is 12 amino acids.

The CDR3 region has the DNA TGTGCCAGTATTGCGACAGGGGGACCCAATCAGCCCCAGCATTTT. Protein: CASIATGGPNQPQHF. The rearrangement joins TRBV19 to TRBJ1-5; 9 bases align to TRBD1. Trimming at V came to 7 bases and at J to 3 bases, leaving 7 bases not matched to a gene. In germline, CDR1 is LNHDA, CDR2 SQIVND (reference sequence). The CDR3 is 15 residues long.

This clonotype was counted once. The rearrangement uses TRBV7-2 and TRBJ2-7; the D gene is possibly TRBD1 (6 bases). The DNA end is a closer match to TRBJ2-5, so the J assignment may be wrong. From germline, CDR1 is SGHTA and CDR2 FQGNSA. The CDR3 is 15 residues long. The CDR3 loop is CASSTGTDYQETQYF. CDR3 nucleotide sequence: TGTGCCAGCAGCACAGGGACGGACTACCAAGAGACCCAGTACTTC.

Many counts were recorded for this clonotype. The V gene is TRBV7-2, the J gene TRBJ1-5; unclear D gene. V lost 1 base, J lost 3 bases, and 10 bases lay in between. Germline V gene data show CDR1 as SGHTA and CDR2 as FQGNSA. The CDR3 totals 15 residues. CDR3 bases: TGTGCCAGCAGCTTAGGGGTTTCCCCCAATCAGCCCCAGCATTTT. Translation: CASSLGVSPNQPQHF.